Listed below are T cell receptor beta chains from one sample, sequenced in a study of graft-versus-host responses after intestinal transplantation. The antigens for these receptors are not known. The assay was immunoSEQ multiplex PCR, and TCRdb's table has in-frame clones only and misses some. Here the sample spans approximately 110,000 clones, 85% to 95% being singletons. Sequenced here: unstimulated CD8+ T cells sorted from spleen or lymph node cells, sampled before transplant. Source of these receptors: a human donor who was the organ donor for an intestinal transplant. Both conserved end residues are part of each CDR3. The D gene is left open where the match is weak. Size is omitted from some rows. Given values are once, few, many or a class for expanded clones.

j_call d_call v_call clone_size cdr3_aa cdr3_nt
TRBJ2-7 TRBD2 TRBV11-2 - CASSLAGGGYEQYF TGTGCCAGCAGCTTAGCGGGAGGGGGCTACGAGCAGTACTTC
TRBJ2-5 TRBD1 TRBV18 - CASSTGTAKETQYF TGTGCCAGCTCAACCGGGACAGCTAAAGAGACCCAGTACTTC
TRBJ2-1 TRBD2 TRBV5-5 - CASSWYRTSSYNEQFF TGTGCCAGCAGCTGGTACCGGACTAGCTCCTACAATGAGCAGTTCTTC
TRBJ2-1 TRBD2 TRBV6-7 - CASNRTSGHFAYNEQFF TGTGCCAGCAATAGGACTAGCGGCCATTTTGCCTACAATGAGCAGTTCTTC
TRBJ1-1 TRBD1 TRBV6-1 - CASSRQGLNTEAFF TGTGCCAGCAGTCGACAGGGACTGAACACTGAAGCTTTCTTT
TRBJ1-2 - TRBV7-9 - CASSLDRAYYGYTF TGTGCCAGCAGCTTAGACAGGGCTTACTATGGCTACACCTTC
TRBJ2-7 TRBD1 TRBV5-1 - CASSSSAGTASYEQYF TGCGCCAGCAGCTCCTCCGCCGGGACAGCATCCTACGAGCAGTACTTC
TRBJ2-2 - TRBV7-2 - CASSSVDTGELFF TGTGCCAGCAGCTCCGTAGACACCGGGGAGCTGTTTTTT
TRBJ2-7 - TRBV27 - CASSLGLGGEQYF TGTGCCAGCTCACTCGGACTAGGGGGCGAGCAGTACTTC
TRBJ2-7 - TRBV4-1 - CASSQVISGQVYEQYF TGCGCCAGCAGCCAAGTGATTTCTGGGCAGGTCTACGAGCAGTACTTC
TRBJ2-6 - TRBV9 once CASSLVSRFGANVLTF TGTGCCAGCAGCCTGGTGAGTCGTTTCGGGGCCAACGTCCTGACTTTC
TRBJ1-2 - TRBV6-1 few CASTEGWGIGYTF TGTGCCAGCACCGAAGGATGGGGGATTGGCTACACCTTC
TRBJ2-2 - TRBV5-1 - CASASTGELFF TGCGCCAGCGCTTCAACCGGGGAGCTGTTTTTT
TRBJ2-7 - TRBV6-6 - CASRTHQGLLEQYF TGTGCCAGCAGGACCCATCAGGGTCTTCTCGAGCAGTACTTC
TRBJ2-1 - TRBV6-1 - CASDEQFF TGTGCGTCAGATGAGCAGTTCTTC
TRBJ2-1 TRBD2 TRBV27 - CASSLSGGLANEQFF TGTGCCAGCAGTTTATCGGGAGGACTAGCCAATGAGCAGTTCTTC
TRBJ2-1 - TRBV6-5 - CASSWGNEQFF TGTGCCAGCAGTTGGGGGAATGAGCAGTTCTTC
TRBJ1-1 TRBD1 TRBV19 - CASSLGQVNTEAFF TGTGCCAGTTCCTTAGGACAGGTGAACACTGAAGCTTTCTTT
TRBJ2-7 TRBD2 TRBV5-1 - CASSYTGTSTNEQYF TGCGCCAGCAGCTATACTGGGACTAGCACAAACGAGCAGTACTTC